The 29 T cell receptor beta chains given below trace back to one sample, sequenced in a study of T cell responses to AZD1222 COVID-19 vaccine. Here immunoSEQ multiplex PCR was the method, and the copy in TCRdb shows in-frame clones only, minus some. Of about 180,000 clones in the sample, approximately 90% were seen once. The sample here was peripheral blood, taken on day 0 of AZD1222 vaccination. The receptors shown here come from an adult in good health.

The V and J genes are TRBV7-2 and TRBJ2-7; 11 bases map to TRBD2. The CDR3 consists of 16 residues. V was clipped by 0 bases and J by 3 bases; unmatched bases: 4. Germline V gives CDR1 SGHTA, CDR2 FQGNSA. The CDR3 DNA follows: TGTGCCAGCAGCTTAGCTTCTAGCGGGAGGTTCTACGAGCAGTACTTC. Encoded protein: CASSLASSGRFYEQYF.

This chain connects TRBV19 to TRBJ1-4; D possibly corresponds to TRBD1 (5 bases). The V end lost 7 bases, the J end lost 5 bases, and 14 bases lay between the germline ends. The germline V gene encodes CDR1 LNHDA and CDR2 SQIVND (reference sequence). This CDR3 is built from 14 residues. The CDR3 nucleotides are TGTGCCAGTACCGGGTTCGGGGGGAATGAAAAACTGTTTTTT. Residues: CASTGFGGNEKLFF.

The chain joins TRBV3-1 (or the pseudogene TRBV3-2) to TRBJ2-7; 11 bases are shared with TRBD2. The germline gives CDR1 LGHDT, CDR2 YNNKEL (reference sequence). The length of the CDR3 is 17 residues. V was pared by 4 bases and J by 7 bases, with 15 bases of the junction left unmatched. The CDR3 bases are TGTGCCAGCAGCCTCAGCCCCTGGACTAGCGGGTTCGGAGAGCAGTACTTC. Its translation is CASSLSPWTSGFGEQYF.

V gene TRBV18 combines with J gene TRBJ1-4; no reliable D call. CDR1 is KGHSH and CDR2 is LQKENI in the germline V gene. Trimming pared 0 bases from V and 8 bases from J, leaving 13 bases between. The CDR3 extends over 15 amino acids. The CDR3: CASSPPSKPGEKLFF. CDR3 bases: TGTGCCAGCTCACCACCTTCCAAACCGGGGGAAAAACTGTTTTTT.

J is TRBJ2-7 and V is TRBV3-1 (or the pseudogene TRBV3-2); D perhaps matches TRBD2 (6 bases). The CDR3 is 17 amino acids. Deletions cut 0 bases from V and 5 bases from J, with 20 bases between. Germline CDR1 and CDR2: LGHDT and YNNKEL (reference sequence). The CDR3: CASSQEIGRDLAHEQYF. The CDR3 bases are TGTGCCAGCAGCCAAGAGATAGGGCGGGACCTAGCCCACGAGCAGTACTTC.

This clone was picked up one time. The V call is TRBV3-1 (or the pseudogene TRBV3-2), the J call TRBJ1-3; no firm D call. The CDR3 totals 16 residues. V gave up 2 bases and J gave up 5 bases, with 16 bases separating them. The germline V gene encodes CDR1 LGHDT and CDR2 YNNKEL (reference sequence). The CDR3 loop is CASSQSGGGPRNTIYF. The CDR3 DNA reads as TGTGCCAGCAGCCAATCGGGTGGAGGACCCAGAAACACCATATATTTT.

The chain is built from TRBV5-5 and TRBJ1-6; a weak D match, TRBD1 (5 bases). V lost 3 bases to trimming and J lost 7 bases, with 11 bases between them. The CDR3 consists of 14 residues. Germline-derived CDR1 and CDR2 are SGHKS and YYEKEE (reference sequence). The CDR3 reads CASSSGRGNSPLHF. In DNA form, the CDR3 reads TGTGCCAGCAGCTCTGGGCGGGGGAATTCACCCCTCCACTTT.

V gene TRBV18 combines with J gene TRBJ1-1; 7 bases are a match to TRBD1. Germline CDR1 KGHSH, CDR2 LQKENI. V lost 3 bases and J lost 4; bases outside the gene matches: 17. CDR3 length equals 18 residues. The CDR3 is CASSPLGQTLGSGTEAFF. For the CDR3, the DNA is TGTGCCAGCTCACCCCTGGGACAGACTTTAGGGTCGGGCACTGAAGCTTTCTTT.

The chain joins TRBV27 to TRBJ1-6; 9 bases match TRBD1. J was trimmed by 11 bases and V by 3 bases; bases with no gene match: 14. From germline, CDR1 is MNHEY and CDR2 SMNVEV (reference sequence). This CDR3 is built from 17 residues. CDR3 amino acids: CASSFLSQGQGSTPLHF. The CDR3 DNA is TGTGCCAGCAGTTTCCTCTCTCAGGGACAGGGATCAACACCCCTCCACTTT.

The chain links TRBV30 to TRBJ1-6; D gene uncertain. The germline CDR1 and CDR2 sequences are GTSNPN and SVGIG (reference sequence). Trimming removed 0 bases from V and 10 bases from J, with 13 bases in between. This CDR3 has 14 amino acids. CDR3 residues: CAWSVPGPGSPLHF. For the CDR3, the DNA is TGTGCCTGGAGTGTACCAGGCCCGGGGTCACCCCTCCACTTT.

This clone was recorded once. V usage is TRBV25-1 and J usage is TRBJ2-3; a possible D gene is TRBD1 (6 bases). The germline V gene has CDR1 MGHDK and CDR2 SYGVNS. Trimming stripped 1 base from V and 0 bases from J, with 17 bases between. This CDR3 is 18 amino acids long. CDR3 sequence reads: CASSEFKTGHLSTDTQYF. CDR3 nucleotides: TGTGCCAGCAGTGAATTTAAGACAGGCCATTTAAGCACAGATACGCAGTATTTT.

The V and J genes are TRBV7-8 and TRBJ1-5; D uncertain. Per the germline V gene, CDR1 is SGHVS and CDR2 is FQNEAQ. This CDR3 region has 17 residues. V lost 2 bases and J lost 5, with 19 bases in between. For the CDR3, the DNA is TGTGCCAGCAGCTTACTAGGGTACACGGGGAGGGATCAGCCCCAGCATTTT. Protein product: CASSLLGYTGRDQPQHF. Based on the CDR3 plus reference TRBV7-8 and TRBJ1-5, the full variable domain is GAGVSQSPRYKVAKRGQDVALRCDPISGHVSLFWYQQALGQGPEFLTYFQNEAQLDKSGLPSDRFFAERPEGSVSTLKIQRTQQEDSAVYLCASSLLGYTGRDQPQHFGDGTRLSIL.

The V call is TRBV24-1, the J call TRBJ2-1; possibly TRBD2 for D (6 bases). Looked up from germline, CDR1 is KGHDR and CDR2 is SFDVKD. This CDR3 has 15 residues. V dropped 7 bases and J dropped 6 bases, with 18 bases sitting between them. CDR3 nucleotides: TGTGCCACCAGCCGGGACTCCGTAGGTCGCAATGAGCAGTTCTTC. Translating gives CATSRDSVGRNEQFF.

V and J are TRBV29-1 and TRBJ1-2; TRBD1 agrees at 7 bases. The germline CDR1 and CDR2 sequences are SQVTM and ANQGSEA. The CDR3 is 15 amino acids. J was trimmed by 3 bases and V by 6 bases; bases with no gene match: 13. CDR3 sequence: CSVLSPRGSDYGYTF. The CDR3 nucleotides are TGCAGCGTCCTTAGCCCCAGGGGGTCTGACTATGGCTACACCTTC. Supplemented by reference TRBV29-1 and TRBJ1-2, the full variable domain reads SAVISQKPSRDICQRGTSLTIQCQVDSQVTMMFWYRQQPGQSLTLIATANQGSEATYESGFVIDKFPISRPNLTFSTLTVSNMSPEDSSIYLCSVLSPRGSDYGYTFGSGTRLTVV.

The gene calls are TRBV10-1 and TRBJ1-2, with 7 bases identical to TRBD1. This CDR3 comprises 17 residues. The ends lost 4 bases at V and 5 bases at J; junction bases unmatched: 16. CDR1 and CDR2 from the germline V gene are WNHNN and SYGVQD (reference sequence). In nucleotides, the CDR3 is TGCGCCAGCAGTGTCGTGACAGGGCCTGCACCACATTATGGCTACACCTTC. It codes for CASSVVTGPAPHYGYTF.

V and J are TRBV29-1 and TRBJ2-2, with D perhaps matching TRBD1 (6 bases). The V and J ends lost 5 bases and 3 bases respectively, with 7 bases between them. In germline, CDR1 is SQVTM, CDR2 ANQGSEA. This CDR3 comprises 12 residues. The CDR3 region has the DNA TGCAGCGTTCAGGGGTACACCGGGGAGCTGTTTTTT. Translating gives CSVQGYTGELFF.

This clone appeared once. V gene TRBV19 combines with J gene TRBJ2-1; 8 nucleotides agree with TRBD2. The CDR3 is 17 amino acids. With V trimmed by 5 bases and J by 4 bases, 13 bases remained unmatched. Germline V gene sequence: CDR1 LNHDA, CDR2 SQIVND (reference sequence). DNA of the CDR3: TGTGCCAGTAGTGACCTGACTGCGGGAGGAAGGTACAATGAGCAGTTCTTC. Its translation is CASSDLTAGGRYNEQFF.

This chain uses TRBV28 with TRBJ1-2; TRBD1 agrees at 11 bases. V was pared by 6 bases and J by 3 bases, with 9 bases of the junction left unmatched. Per germline, CDR1 MDHEN and CDR2 SYDVKM. This CDR3 region has 16 residues. Written as DNA, the CDR3 is TGTGCCAGCAGCTATGGGACAGGGGGAATGGACTATGGCTACACCTTC. Translation gives CASSYGTGGMDYGYTF.

This rearrangement joins TRBV18 to TRBJ1-3, with D hard to call. CDR1 and CDR2 (germline): KGHSH, LQKENI. The ends were cut back, 8 bases at V and 0 bases at J, with 14 bases in the middle. CDR3 length equals 15 residues. CDR3 loop: CASERSEGSGNTIYF. CDR3 sequence (DNA): TGTGCCAGCGAACGCTCGGAAGGCTCTGGAAACACCATATATTTT.

This clone showed up just a few times. V usage is TRBV6-5 and J usage is TRBJ2-2, with D tentatively TRBD1 (5 bases). Germline-derived CDR1 and CDR2 are MNHEY and SVGAGI. The CDR3 length is 14 residues. Between the trimmed V and J ends, which lost 5 bases and 6 bases, there was a span of 13 bases. CDR3 DNA: TGTGCCAGCAGTCCTAGGGGCGGATCCGGGGAGCTGTTTTTT. Its translation: CASSPRGGSGELFF.

The chain uses TRBV2 and TRBJ1-5; D remains ambiguous. The CDR3 has 17 amino acids. V was shortened by 2 bases and J by 0 bases, with 14 bases between the two germline ends. From germline, CDR1 is SNHLY and CDR2 FYNNEI. CDR3: CASSELDYTDSNQPQHF. The CDR3 DNA sequence: TGTGCCAGCAGTGAATTGGATTATACTGATAGCAATCAGCCCCAGCATTTT.

The chain has TRBV7-9 and TRBJ2-2, with no clear D. Trimming took off 1 base at V and 2 bases at J, with 8 bases between the two ends. Germline V gene data show CDR1 as SEHNR and CDR2 as FQNEAQ (reference sequence). The length of the CDR3 is 15 residues. The CDR3 nucleotides are TGTGCCAGCAGCTTAGGGCCCCAAAACACCGGGGAGCTGTTTTTT. Its protein is CASSLGPQNTGELFF.

The gene calls are TRBV10-2 and TRBJ2-1; D call uncertain. This CDR3 region has 11 residues. The V gene lost 10 bases and the J gene lost 9 bases, with 13 bases spanning the gap. Germline-derived CDR1 and CDR2 are WSHSY and SAAADI. CDR3 sequence reads: CATDRRGEQFF. The CDR3 DNA reads as TGCGCCACAGATAGAAGAGGTGAGCAGTTCTTC.

This chain joins TRBV6-1 and TRBJ2-2, with TRBD2 as a possible D gene (6 bases). The CDR3 is made up of 15 amino acids. V was cut by 3 bases and J by 3 bases, with 11 bases left in between. The V gene's germline CDR1 is MNHNS and CDR2 SASEGT. CDR3 sequence reads: CASSELREYTGELFF. The CDR3 DNA sequence: TGTGCCAGCAGTGAGTTACGGGAGTACACCGGGGAGCTGTTTTTT.

The rearrangement joins TRBV7-2 to TRBJ1-2; perhaps TRBD1 as D (5 bases). CDR3 length: 14 residues. Trimming shortened V by 5 bases and J by 2 bases, and 12 bases separated the two germline ends. Germline V gene sequence: CDR1 SGHTA, CDR2 FQGNSA. CDR3 sequence (DNA): TGTGCCAGCAGCCTCCGACAGCTAAACTATGGCTACACCTTC. Protein product: CASSLRQLNYGYTF.

The V gene is TRBV5-1, the J gene TRBJ1-4; TRBD1 might be the D (5 bases). The CDR3 has 14 residues. With 1 base removed from V and 8 bases from J, the gap between germline ends came to 12 bases. CDR1 is SGHRS and CDR2 is YFSETQ in the germline V gene. CDR3 in DNA: TGCGCCAGCAGCTTGAGGCAGGGAGTCGAAAAACTGTTTTTT. This translates into CASSLRQGVEKLFF.

The J gene is TRBJ2-1, the V gene TRBV15, with unresolved D. V dropped 1 base and J dropped 1 base, with 8 bases sitting between them. Germline CDR1 is LNHNV and CDR2 is YYDKDF (reference sequence). CDR3 length: 15 amino acids. DNA of the CDR3: TGTGCCACCAGCAGAGGTGGCGATTCCTACAATGAGCAGTTCTTC. Encoded protein: CATSRGGDSYNEQFF.

This chain joins TRBV7-2 and TRBJ1-5, with 8 bases fitting TRBD1. The CDR3 has 14 residues. The germline CDR1 and CDR2 sequences are SGHTA and FQGNSA. V shed 4 bases, J shed 5 bases, and the junction held 4 bases outside the gene matches. The DNA of the CDR3 is TGTGCCAGCAGCTCCCCGGGACAGGATCAGCCCCAGCATTTT. Amino acids: CASSSPGQDQPQHF.

The chain recombines TRBV4-1 with TRBJ1-2; D is possibly TRBD1 (5 bases). Trimming left V 0 bases short and J 1 base short, with 9 bases between. Germline CDR1 reads MGHRA; CDR2 reads YSYEKL. The CDR3 is 15 amino acids. The CDR3 DNA follows: TGCGCCAGCAGCCAAGATCGGGGGGATAACTATGGCTACACCTTC. It is translated as CASSQDRGDNYGYTF.